The 24 T cell receptor beta chains given below trace back to one sample, sequenced in a study of neurological immune-mediated disorders. One entry per CDR3 protein results from TCRdb running MiXCR on the 5' RACE reads. The sample has fewer than 60,000 distinct CDR3 sequences, less than 15% seen once; the top ten hold roughly 4.3%. Time point given: longitudinal time-point 2. Material: PBMCs. These receptors were obtained from a male donor with HTLV-1-associated myelopathy (HAM/TSP).

The chain has TRBV20-1 and TRBJ1-1; tentative D call: TRBD1 (5 bases). The CDR3 is 15 amino acids. Per germline, CDR1 DFQATT and CDR2 SNEGSKA (reference sequence). Trimming left V 2 bases short and J 0 bases short, with 13 bases between. CDR3 nucleotide sequence: TGCAGTGCTAGATATTCGGCAGGGCTGAACACTGAAGCTTTCTTT. Its protein is CSARYSAGLNTEAFF.

This clonotype was recorded many times. The genes are TRBV6-2 or TRBV6-3 and TRBJ1-2; 7 bases are shared with TRBD1. Germline V gene sequence: CDR1 MNHEY, CDR2 SVGEGT. The V gene end was trimmed by 7 bases and the J gene end by 2 bases; junction bases not matched to a gene: 4. The CDR3 is made up of 13 amino acids. The CDR3 nucleotides are TGTGCCAGCACCCCGGGACAGAACTATGGCTACACCTTC. Amino acids: CASTPGQNYGYTF.

This clonotype was recorded many times. The rearrangement uses TRBV12-3 or TRBV12-4 and TRBJ1-1, with D possibly matching TRBD1 (5 bases). The CDR3 is made up of 14 amino acids. Deletions cut 6 bases from V and 0 bases from J, with 11 bases between. The CDR3 DNA sequence: TGTGCCAGCAGCCCTTTAGGGGTGAACACTGAAGCTTTCTTT. As protein: CASSPLGVNTEAFF.

Ten or more counts support this clonotype. The gene calls are TRBV4-2 and TRBJ1-2, with D possibly matching TRBD1 (5 bases). Trimming left V 3 bases short and J 5 bases short, with 19 bases between. There are 16 residues in the CDR3. Germline CDR1 and CDR2: LGHNA and YNFKEQ. The CDR3 protein is CASSQPPGTDGYGYTF. The CDR3 region has the DNA TGTGCCAGCAGCCAGCCCCCCGGGACTGACGGATATGGCTACACCTTC.

This clonotype has ten or more counts. V is TRBV3-1 and J is TRBJ2-1, with D possibly matching TRBD1 (5 bases). The CDR3 loop spans 15 amino acids. V lost 4 bases to trimming and J lost 5 bases, with 15 bases between them. Germline V gives CDR1 LGHDT, CDR2 YNNKEL (reference sequence). The CDR3 sequence is CASSPRPTTDNEQFF. The CDR3 DNA follows: TGTGCCAGCAGCCCAAGACCAACGACAGACAATGAGCAGTTCTTC.

This clonotype was counted at least ten times. The chain has TRBV28 and TRBJ2-7, with 10 bases identical to TRBD2. The CDR3 spans 15 residues. Germline V gene lookup returns CDR1 MDHEN and CDR2 SYDVKM. J was trimmed by 2 bases and V by 5 bases; bases with no gene match: 6. CDR3 loop: CASSLRAGGTYEQYF. In DNA, the CDR3 is TGTGCCAGCAGTCTACGAGCGGGGGGGACCTACGAGCAGTACTTC.

This clonotype was detected a few times. The rearrangement links TRBV9 to TRBJ2-5, with D perhaps given as TRBD1 or TRBD2 (5 bases each). Trimming pared 5 bases from V and 11 bases from J, leaving 19 bases between. This CDR3 is built from 13 residues. The V gene's germline CDR1 is SGDLS and CDR2 YYNGEE. The CDR3 DNA reads as TGTGCCAGCAGTCAACCCTCCCAGGGACCGCAGTACTTC. This sequence encodes CASSQPSQGPQYF.

This clonotype was detected many times. The V call is TRBV6-2 or TRBV6-3, the J call TRBJ1-2; D is unclear. Germline V gene sequence: CDR1 MNHEY, CDR2 SVGEGT. Between the trimmed V and J ends, which lost 6 bases and 0 bases, there was a span of 8 bases. The CDR3 length is 13 residues. CDR3 in DNA: TGTGCCAGCAGCCCAAGGACTAACTATGGCTACACCTTC. Translating it yields CASSPRTNYGYTF.

Many counts were recorded for this clonotype. J is TRBJ1-1 and V is TRBV5-1, with a possible D match to TRBD1 (5 bases). Trimming took 4 bases from V and 4 from J, leaving 14 bases between them. The germline V gene has CDR1 SGHRS and CDR2 YFSETQ. The CDR3 is made up of 14 amino acids. The CDR3 DNA sequence: TGCGCCAGCAGCATCCAGGGATCTGGCACTGAAGCTTTCTTT. It encodes CASSIQGSGTEAFF.

This clonotype was seen only a few times. This chain links TRBV2 with TRBJ2-5; the match to TRBD2 covers 9 bases. Germline lookup yields CDR1 SNHLY and CDR2 FYNNEI. The CDR3 has 13 amino acids. V dropped 11 bases and J dropped 6; count of bases not matched to a gene: 10. The CDR3 nucleotides read TGTGCCGGAGGCGGGAGGGAAAGAAAGACCCAGTACTTC. Its translation is CAGGGRERKTQYF.

Many counts were recorded for this clonotype. The rearrangement links TRBV11-3 to TRBJ2-1, with D perhaps matching TRBD2 (5 bases). The length of the CDR3 is 13 residues. Trimming removed 1 base from V and 9 bases from J, with 10 bases in between. Germline values: CDR1 SGHNT, CDR2 YENEEA. CDR3 residues: CASSLGLAREQFF. CDR3 in DNA: TGTGCCAGCAGCTTAGGCCTAGCCCGTGAGCAGTTCTTC.

Details on this clonotype: One end of the junction does not line up with germline, which may come from a read error. This rearrangement joins TRBV15 to TRBJ2-1; 14 bases line up with TRBD2. The length of the CDR3 is 13 residues. CDR1 and CDR2 from the germline V gene are LNHNV and YYDKDF (reference sequence). CDR3 nucleotides: TGTGCCACCAGAGGGACTAGCGGGAGCAATGAGCAGTTC. It specifies CATRGTSGSNEQF.

A note on this clonotype: At one of its ends the junction is not consistent with the germline gene, which may arise from a read error. V is TRBV7-2 and J is TRBJ2-6, with D possibly matching TRBD1 (5 bases). This CDR3 region has 21 residues. Germline assignment: CDR1 SGHTA and CDR2 FQGNSA. The CDR3 sequence: CASSLDGVSGAGSSVANVMTF. The CDR3 DNA reads as TGTGCCAGCAGCTTAGATGGGGTTTCTGGGGCAGGGTCCTCTGTGGCCAACGTCATGACTTTC.

This clonotype was counted at least ten times. This chain links TRBV20-1 with TRBJ2-2; 12 bases agree with TRBD2. V lost 0 bases to trimming and J lost 4 bases; unmatched junction nucleotides: 9. Germline V gene lookup returns CDR1 DFQATT and CDR2 SNEGSKA (reference sequence). CDR3 length: 18 amino acids. The chain's CDR3 is CSARDGLAGGPITGELFF. The CDR3 DNA follows: TGCAGTGCTAGAGATGGGCTAGCGGGGGGGCCGATCACCGGGGAGCTGTTTTTT.

This clonotype was counted ten times or more. The chain couples TRBV29-1 to TRBJ2-7, with 8 bases lining up with TRBD1. From germline, CDR1 is SQVTM and CDR2 ANQGSEA. The J segment lost 4 bases and the V segment lost 4 bases, leaving 9 bases of the junction unmatched. CDR3 length: 14 residues. The CDR3 bases are TGCAGCGTTGGCACTCGGACAGGGAGTTACGAGCAGTACTTC. This encodes CSVGTRTGSYEQYF.

This clonotype was counted ten times or more. This chain connects TRBV10-3 to TRBJ2-5; maybe TRBD1 (6 bases). The CDR3 length is 12 residues. Trimming removed 3 bases at V and 4 bases at J, with 6 bases between. The germline CDR1 and CDR2 sequences are ENHRY and SYGVKD. CDR3 in amino acids: CAISEQGETQYF. CDR3 coding DNA: TGTGCCATCAGTGAACAGGGAGAGACCCAGTACTTC.

On this clonotype: Germline is not matched at one junction end, which may reflect a read error. The gene calls are TRBV6-6 and TRBJ2-5, with a possible D match to TRBD1 (6 bases). This CDR3 has 15 residues. CDR1 and CDR2 (germline): MNHNY, SVGAGI (reference sequence). The chain's CDR3 is CANSSSGESSETQYF. The DNA of the CDR3 is TGTGCCAACAGTTCGTCAGGGGAGAGTTCGGAGACCCAGTACTTC.

There are many counts of this clonotype. CDR3 in amino acids: CASSFPQGLAGGPRDEQFF. The CDR3 coding sequence is TGTGCCAGCAGTTTTCCCCAAGGACTAGCGGGGGGGCCCAGGGATGAGCAGTTCTTC. The rearrangement links TRBV28 to TRBJ2-1, with 15 bases matching TRBD2. Germline assignment: CDR1 MDHEN and CDR2 SYDVKM. With V trimmed by 3 bases and J by 8 bases, 14 bases remained unmatched. The CDR3 totals 19 residues.

This clonotype showed up many times. The chain uses TRBV12-3 or TRBV12-4 and TRBJ1-1; tentative D call: TRBD1 (5 bases). The V and J ends lost 7 bases and 1 base respectively, with 13 bases between them. The CDR3 runs to 14 residues. This CDR3 is CASTGDGTNTEAFF. The CDR3 region has the DNA TGTGCCAGCACCGGGGACGGGACGAACACTGAAGCTTTCTTT.

This clonotype was seen repeatedly, ten times or more. This rearrangement joins TRBV20-1 to TRBJ1-5; D gene unclear. The germline gives CDR1 DFQATT, CDR2 SNEGSKA (reference sequence). The CDR3 is made up of 14 amino acids. V lost 6 bases to trimming and J lost 2 bases, with 14 bases between them. CDR3 sequence reads: CSAEGLGGNQPQHF. The CDR3 DNA sequence: TGCAGTGCCGAAGGGTTGGGCGGCAATCAGCCCCAGCATTTT.

This clonotype was picked up many times. The chain is built from TRBV5-6 and TRBJ1-2; 9 bases match TRBD1. With 4 bases clipped from V and 4 bases from J, the junction kept 8 bases outside the gene matches. Germline values: CDR1 SGHDT, CDR2 YYEEEE. The CDR3 is 15 residues long. In nucleotides, the CDR3 is TGTGCCAGCAGCCTCTTCGCGGGACAGGGCTATGGCTACACCTTC. Translation gives CASSLFAGQGYGYTF.

The chain combines TRBV20-1 with TRBJ2-7; 8 nucleotides align to TRBD1. The germline V gene has CDR1 DFQATT and CDR2 SNEGSKA (reference sequence). The CDR3 runs 16 residues. With V trimmed by 0 bases and J by 2 bases, 9 bases remained unmatched. The CDR3 loop is CSARELNRGATYEQYF. The CDR3, as DNA: TGCAGTGCTAGAGAGCTTAACAGGGGGGCTACCTACGAGCAGTACTTC.

This clonotype occurred a few times. This chain connects TRBV5-4 to TRBJ1-2; D is possibly TRBD1 (6 bases). This CDR3 comprises 16 residues. V lost 7 bases, J lost 0 bases, and 19 bases lay in between. Per germline, CDR1 SGHNT and CDR2 YYREEE (reference sequence). The CDR3: CASAGSAGQANYGYTF. The DNA for the CDR3 is TGTGCCAGCGCTGGGTCGGCGGGACAAGCTAACTATGGCTACACCTTC.

Note on this clonotype: The final CDR3 position lacks the conserved phenylalanine or tryptophan, pointing to a likely read error. J is TRBJ1-6 and V is TRBV27, with D unclear. Germline CDR1 reads MNHEY; CDR2 reads SMNVEV (reference sequence). Trimming cost V 3 bases and J 7 bases, with 13 bases left between them. This CDR3 spans 15 amino acids. Here the CDR3 reads CASSFEERGNSPLHL. The CDR3 DNA follows: TGTGCCAGCAGTTTTGAGGAAAGAGGGAATTCACCCCTCCACCTT.